This T cell receptor beta chain was identified during a study of blood T cell repertoires in COVID-19. Here immunoSEQ multiplex PCR was the method, and the copy in TCRdb shows in-frame clones only, minus some. Among around 160,000 clones listed, approximately 83% were seen once. This clone was seen a single time. Seattle patient enrollment occurred during active infection, with longitudinal follow-up thereafter. This TCR derives from a woman in her sixties or seventies with COVID-19, enrolled during active disease. The sample consisted of peripheral blood.

CDR3 coding DNA: TGTGCCACCAGTGTATCAAGCCAGACCGGGAATGAAAAACTGTTTTTT. This encodes CATSVSSQTGNEKLFF. V and J are TRBV24-1 and TRBJ1-4; D not resolved. The V end was cut by 5 bases, the J end by 5 bases, with 17 bases between. The CDR3 contains 16 residues. Germline CDR1 and CDR2: KGHDR and SFDVKD.